The next 22 T cell receptor beta chains were all read from a single sample in a study of control samples from healthy donors and cancer patients. This table comes from immunoSEQ multiplex PCR, and its TCRdb copy is limited to in-frame clones, with some not included. Of about 81,000 clones in the sample, 94% are singletons; the top ten hold about 5%. Sample: blood. These receptors came from a woman under 30 in good health.

The CDR3: CASKTPVTGTEAFF. For the CDR3, the DNA is TGTGCCAGTAAAACTCCCGTAACAGGCACTGAAGCTTTCTTT. The chain couples TRBV19 to TRBJ1-1; tentatively, D is TRBD1 (5 bases). CDR3 length: 14 amino acids. Between the trimmed V and J ends, which lost 7 bases and 4 bases, there was a span of 16 bases. CDR1 is LNHDA and CDR2 is SQIVND in the germline V gene (reference sequence). The full variable domain, completed using reference TRBV19 and TRBJ1-1, is DGGITQSPKYLFRKEGQNVTLSCEQNLNHDAMYWYRQDPGQGLRLIYYSQIVNDFQKGDIAEGYSVSREKKESFPLTVTSAQKNPTAFYLCASKTPVTGTEAFFGQGTRLTVV.

The chain carries TRBV27 and TRBJ2-2, with a tentative D call TRBD2 (6 bases). Germline V gives CDR1 MNHEY, CDR2 SMNVEV (reference sequence). The V and J ends lost 6 bases and 0 bases respectively, with 8 bases between them. The CDR3 totals 14 residues. The CDR3 DNA follows: TGTGCCAGCAGCTGGAGGGCGAACACCGGGGAGCTGTTTTTT. This codes for CASSWRANTGELFF.

The rearrangement links TRBV21-1 to TRBJ1-2; the table's TRBD1 call for D was not verified on the DNA. TRBV21-1 is flagged as a pseudogene. This CDR3 contains 14 residues. The CDR3 sequence: CASSNGQGDIGYTF. In DNA form, the CDR3 reads TGTGCCAGCAGCAACGGACAGGGTGATATCGGCTACACCTTC.

Only one count was recorded for this clone. The chain employs TRBV7-8 and TRBJ2-5; TRBD2 might be the D (7 bases). The CDR3 is 17 residues long. The V and J ends lost 5 bases and 1 base respectively, with 20 bases between them. CDR1 is SGHVS and CDR2 is FQNEAQ in the germline V gene. CDR3 DNA: TGTGCCAGCAGCACCAGTTTTACGGGGGGCAGCCAAGAGACCCAGTACTTC. It yields the protein CASSTSFTGGSQETQYF.

The chain recombines TRBV6-6 with TRBJ1-1; D call uncertain. CDR1 and CDR2 (germline): MNHNY, SVGAGI (reference sequence). V shed 3 bases and J shed 0 bases, with 2 bases lying between them. This CDR3 is built from 12 residues. The CDR3 coding sequence is TGTGCCAGCAGTTATCTGAACACTGAAGCTTTCTTT. Translating it yields CASSYLNTEAFF.

The table lists this clone with a count of one. The chain has TRBV7-9 and TRBJ2-1; TRBD2 matches at 8 bases. V lost 5 bases and J lost 5; bases outside the gene matches: 5. The V gene's germline CDR1 is SEHNR and CDR2 FQNEAQ (reference sequence). The CDR3 length is 14 residues. CDR3 in DNA: TGTGCCAGCAGCAAAAGCGGGGGCGACAATGAGCAGTTCTTC. Amino acids: CASSKSGGDNEQFF.

The chain couples TRBV7-9 to TRBJ2-2; TRBD1 aligns across 7 bases. The CDR3 has 15 amino acids. Germline V gene data show CDR1 as SEHNR and CDR2 as FQNEAQ (reference sequence). J gave up 6 bases and V 3 bases, and 7 bases lay outside the gene matches. The CDR3 loop is CASSFRQGVAGELFF. In DNA, the CDR3 is TGTGCCAGCAGCTTCCGACAGGGCGTGGCCGGGGAGCTGTTTTTT.

The chain joins TRBV7-9 to TRBJ2-7, with unresolved D. The CDR3 has 12 amino acids. V was trimmed by 5 bases and J by 4 bases, leaving 9 bases between them. Germline V lookup: CDR1 SEHNR, CDR2 FQNEAQ (reference sequence). CDR3 amino acids: CASSNSDYEQYF. The CDR3 coding sequence is TGTGCCAGCAGCAACTCGGATTACGAGCAGTACTTC.

This clone has just one count. This chain uses TRBV2 with TRBJ2-7; 8 positions match TRBD1. Germline V gene data show CDR1 as SNHLY and CDR2 as FYNNEI. The CDR3 consists of 16 residues. V shed 1 base and J 2 bases; nucleotides not matched to a gene: 7. DNA of the CDR3: TGTGCCAGCAGTGAAGGGGCCAGGGGGCTCCCCTACGAGCAGTACTTC. Translating gives CASSEGARGLPYEQYF. Full variable domain (remainder filled in from reference TRBV2 and TRBJ2-7): EPEVTQTPSHQVTQMGQEVILRCVPISNHLYFYWYRQILGQKVEFLVSFYNNEISEKSEIFDDQFSVERPDGSNFTLKIRSTKLEDSAMYFCASSEGARGLPYEQYFGPGTRLTVT.

V is TRBV10-1 and J is TRBJ1-1; D gene ambiguous. Germline CDR1 and CDR2: WNHNN and SYGVQD (reference sequence). The CDR3 spans 13 residues. V dropped 2 bases and J dropped 5 bases, with 9 bases sitting between them. CDR3: CASSEHQRTEAFF. The CDR3 nucleotides read TGCGCCAGCAGTGAGCACCAGAGGACTGAAGCTTTCTTT.

The V gene is TRBV19, the J gene TRBJ2-1, with TRBD2 matching 8 bases. With 8 bases clipped from V and 9 bases from J, the junction kept 12 bases outside the gene matches. Germline-derived CDR1 and CDR2 are LNHDA and SQIVND (reference sequence). This CDR3 is 14 amino acids long. The CDR3 DNA reads TGTGCCAGTCGGTCCCTCGGGGGGGGAGGTGAGCAGTTCTTC. It codes for CASRSLGGGGEQFF.

V and J are TRBV6-5 and TRBJ1-5, with a possible D match to TRBD1 (5 bases). The CDR3 covers 14 residues. Per the germline V gene, CDR1 is MNHEY and CDR2 is SVGAGI. The V and J ends lost 4 bases and 4 bases respectively, with 11 bases between them. DNA of the CDR3: TGTGCCAGCAGTTGGGACGGATTAAATCAGCCCCAGCATTTT. Its translation: CASSWDGLNQPQHF.

The chain combines TRBV5-1 with TRBJ2-7; no clear D. V lost 0 bases to trimming and J lost 3 bases, with 4 bases between them. Germline loops: CDR1 SGHRS, CDR2 YFSETQ. This CDR3 is built from 12 residues. The CDR3 loop reads CASSLGVYEQYF. For the CDR3, the DNA is TGCGCCAGCAGCTTGGGAGTCTACGAGCAGTACTTC.

CDR3 amino acids: CASSLRGAIAGANVLTF. In nucleotides, the CDR3 is TGTGCCAGCAGCTTACGAGGGGCTATAGCCGGGGCCAACGTCCTGACTTTC. V gene TRBV7-2 combines with J gene TRBJ2-6; D assignment may be TRBD1 or TRBD2 (5 bases each). Trimming pared 2 bases from V and 4 bases from J, leaving 15 bases between. Germline V gives CDR1 SGHTA, CDR2 FQGNSA. The CDR3 consists of 17 residues.

V usage is TRBV5-1 and J usage is TRBJ2-3, with 8 bases fitting TRBD2. Germline V gene data show CDR1 as SGHRS and CDR2 as YFSETQ. The junction had 12 bases not matched to a gene; V was cut back by 3 bases and J by 0 bases. This CDR3 spans 18 amino acids. CDR3 sequence: CASSSKPLADRSTDTQYF. The DNA of the CDR3 is TGCGCCAGCAGCTCGAAACCACTAGCGGACCGTAGCACAGATACGCAGTATTTT.

The rearrangement joins TRBV4-2 to TRBJ2-7; possibly TRBD1 for D (5 bases). Deletions cut 6 bases from V and 0 bases from J, with 15 bases between. The CDR3 consists of 15 residues. Germline V gene data show CDR1 as LGHNA and CDR2 as YNFKEQ. This chain's CDR3 is CASSPAPDTSYEQYF. The CDR3 region has the DNA TGTGCCAGCAGTCCCGCCCCGGACACCTCCTACGAGCAGTACTTC.

This chain links TRBV5-1 with TRBJ2-1, with no clear D. With 4 bases removed from V and 7 bases from J, the gap between germline ends came to 9 bases. Germline V gives CDR1 SGHRS, CDR2 YFSETQ. The CDR3 totals 12 residues. The DNA of the CDR3 is TGCGCCAGCAGCCCCATCTGGAATGAGCAGTTCTTC. Its protein product is CASSPIWNEQFF.

The chain combines TRBV27 with TRBJ1-1; D gene ambiguous. From germline, CDR1 is MNHEY and CDR2 SMNVEV (reference sequence). The CDR3 has 13 amino acids. The V end was cut by 6 bases, the J end by 6 bases, with 14 bases between. The CDR3 DNA reads TGTGCCAGCAGGGGGTCGTATTTGGCTGAAGCTTTCTTT. The encoded protein is CASRGSYLAEAFF.

The chain combines TRBV18 with TRBJ1-1; 7 bases are a match to TRBD1. V trimming: 3 bases; J trimming: 0 bases; junction bases outside the gene matches: 7. CDR3 size: 16 residues. Germline V gives CDR1 KGHSH, CDR2 LQKENI. The CDR3 bases are TGTGCCAGCTCACCGACAGGGAGCTTTGTGAACACTGAAGCTTTCTTT. Protein: CASSPTGSFVNTEAFF.

This clone was observed a single time. J is TRBJ2-3 and V is TRBV11-2; TRBD2 matches 7 bases. The CDR3 contains 16 residues. Looked up from germline, CDR1 is SGHAT and CDR2 is FQNNGV. Germline trimming cut 1 base from V and 4 bases from J; bases unmatched to any gene: 8. CDR3 residues: CASSLVSAGAPDTQYF. CDR3 in DNA: TGTGCCAGCAGCTTAGTTTCCGCGGGAGCCCCAGATACGCAGTATTTT.

This chain connects TRBV28 to TRBJ2-1; no definite D call. From germline, CDR1 is MDHEN and CDR2 SYDVKM. The CDR3 loop spans 13 amino acids. V gave up 5 bases and J gave up 10 bases, with 15 bases separating them. CDR3 amino acids: CASSPLAAQEQFF. The CDR3 DNA sequence: TGTGCCAGCAGTCCCTTAGCAGCTCAGGAGCAGTTCTTC. The full variable domain, its missing parts supplied by reference TRBV28 and TRBJ2-1, is DVKVTQSSRYLVKRTGEKVFLECVQDMDHENMFWYRQDPGLGLRLIYFSYDVKMKEKGDIPEGYSVSREKKERFSLILESASTNQTSMYLCASSPLAAQEQFFGPGTRLTVL.

A single count supports this clone. The chain combines TRBV24-1 with TRBJ2-5, with D possibly being TRBD2 (6 bases). The CDR3 runs to 13 residues. Germline V CDR1 and CDR2: KGHDR, SFDVKD. V was clipped by 10 bases and J by 5 bases, with 16 bases between them. The CDR3 sequence is CATGGLGQETQYF. The DNA for the CDR3 is TGTGCCACGGGGGGATTGGGTCAGGAGACCCAGTACTTC.